The present T cell receptor beta chain was sequenced within a study of T cells after yellow fever vaccination. General study points: The CD4 and CD8 compartments had a small share of their clonotypes in common.

Making TCR cDNA involved 5'RACE template switching, which added UMIs and a universal primer site. Each CDR3 protein is one row after TCRdb ran MiXCR on the 5' RACE reads. The sample records about 430,000 distinct CDR3 sequences, roughly a sixth being singletons. Details on this clonotype: The antigen remains undetermined.

V was shortened by 0 bases and J by 7 bases, with 16 bases between the two germline ends. The CDR3 loop spans 15 amino acids. From germline, CDR1 is DFQATT and CDR2 SNEGSKA (reference sequence). This receptor was taken from a man in his late teens or twenties who received the YFV17D yellow fever vaccine. The chain employs TRBV20-1 and TRBJ2-1; D uncertain. The sequencing here drew on PBMCs, taken before the yellow fever booster vaccination. CDR3 DNA sequence: TGCAGTGCTAGAGATCGTAAAGGGATGAGTAATGAGCAGTTCTTC. Its translation is CSARDRKGMSNEQFF.